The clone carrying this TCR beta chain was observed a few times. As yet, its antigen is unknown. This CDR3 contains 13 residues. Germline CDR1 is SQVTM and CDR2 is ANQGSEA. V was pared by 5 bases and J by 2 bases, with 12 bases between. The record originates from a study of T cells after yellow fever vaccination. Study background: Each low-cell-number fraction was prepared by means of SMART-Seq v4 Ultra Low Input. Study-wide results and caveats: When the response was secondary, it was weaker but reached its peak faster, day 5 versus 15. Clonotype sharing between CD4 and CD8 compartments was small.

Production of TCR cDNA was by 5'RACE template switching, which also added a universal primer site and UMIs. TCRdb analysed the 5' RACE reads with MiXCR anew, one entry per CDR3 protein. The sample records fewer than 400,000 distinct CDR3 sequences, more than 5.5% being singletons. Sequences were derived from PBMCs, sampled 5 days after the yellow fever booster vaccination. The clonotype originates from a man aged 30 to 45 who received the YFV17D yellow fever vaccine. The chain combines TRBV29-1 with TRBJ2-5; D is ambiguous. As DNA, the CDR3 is TGCAGCGTTCACACGGCTCTACAAGAGACCCAGTACTTC. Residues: CSVHTALQETQYF.